This is a list of T cell receptor beta chains from one sample in a study of neurological immune-mediated disorders. Each CDR3 protein is one row after TCRdb ran MiXCR on the 5' RACE reads. The sample includes about 66,000 distinct CDR3 sequences, 3.5% to 5% of them seen just once. Sequencing used PBMCs. These receptors came from a young man with multiple sclerosis. The CDR3 runs from the conserved cysteine through the conserved F or W. D genes are given only for firm matches. Clone size, where shown, is once, few, many, or a class for clones that have expanded.

d_call j_call v_call clone_size cdr3_nt cdr3_aa
. TRBJ1-5 TRBV4-1 . TGCGCCAGCAGCCAAGACAGCCACAATCAGCCCCAGAATTTT CASSQDSHNQPQNF
TRBD1 TRBJ2-3 TRBV5-1 many TGCGCCAGCACGGTAGACAGGGGCACAGATACGCAGTATTTT CASTVDRGTDTQYF
TRBD1 TRBJ1-2 TRBV7-6 many TGTGCCAGCAGCTCGGGGACAGGCCTAAAGAGCTACACCTTC CASSSGTGLKSYTF
. TRBJ2-7 TRBV5-5 many TGTGCCAGCAGCTTGGAGCATCCTGGAAACTACGAGCAGTACTTC CASSLEHPGNYEQYF
. TRBJ2-2 TRBV21-1 many TGTGCCAGCAGCCCACAGCCCAGGAAGAACACCGGGGAGCTGTTTTTT CASSPQPRKNTGELFF
. TRBJ1-1 TRBV5-1 many TGCGCCAGCAGCTTGGCCTCGGGGGCGGGGAACACTGAAGCTTTCTTT CASSLASGAGNTEAFF
. TRBJ2-3 TRBV18 many TGTGCCAGCTCACCACCAACATTCACAGATACGCAGTATTTT CASSPPTFTDTQYF
TRBD2 TRBJ2-1 TRBV6-6 many TGTGCCAGCAGTTCCTCGGGGAGGGAAATTTTCGATGAGCAGTTCTTC CASSSSGREIFDEQFF
TRBD2 TRBJ2-1 TRBV12-3/TRBV12-4 many TGTGCCAGCAGTTTGAAGCGGGGGATAAACAATGAGCAGTTCTTC CASSLKRGINNEQFF
TRBD1 TRBJ1-2 TRBV2 many TGTGCCAGCACCCGGGACAGTTCATTCTATGGCTACACCTTC CASTRDSSFYGYTF
. TRBJ2-5 TRBV5-1 many TGCGCCAGCAGCTTGGGGGGTAGCGGCAGAGGGGAGACCCAGTACTTC CASSLGGSGRGETQYF
. TRBJ2-7 TRBV5-1 many TGCGCCAGCAGCGCATGGGATTCCTACGAGCAGTACTTC CASSAWDSYEQYF
TRBD1 TRBJ2-1 TRBV2 few TGTGCCAGCAGGGGACAGGGGCCGTACAATGAGCAGTTCTTC CASRGQGPYNEQFF
TRBD2 TRBJ2-2 TRBV3-1 few TGTGCCAGCAGCCACCTCACTAGCGGAACGAACACCGGGGAGCTGTTTTTT CASSHLTSGTNTGELFF
. TRBJ1-2 TRBV12-3/TRBV12-4 many TGTGCCAGCAGTTTAGCGCTAATGTTCGAGGGCTTTTTAGCTAACTATGGCTACACCTTC CASSLALMFEGFLANYGYTF
. TRBJ2-2 TRBV12-3/TRBV12-4 many TGTGCCAGCAGTTTGGGGGCCGGGGCGGGGGCGAACACCGGGGAGCTGTTTTTT CASSLGAGAGANTGELFF
TRBD1 TRBJ1-2 TRBV6-5 many TGTGCCAGCAGTTCCCGGGACAGACTCAACTATGGCTACACCTTC CASSSRDRLNYGYTF
. TRBJ2-5 TRBV4-1 many TGCGCCAGCAGCCCCTTGTATGAACAAGAGACCCAGTACTTC CASSPLYEQETQYF
. TRBJ2-4 TRBV5-6 many TGTGCCAGCAGCGGCCAGGGCGCAAACATTCAGTACTTC CASSGQGANIQYF
. TRBJ1-2 TRBV7-8 many TGTGCCAGCAGCTTAAATGCAGTTTACGACTATGGCTACACCTTC CASSLNAVYDYGYTF
. TRBJ2-6 TRBV28 many TGTGCCAGCAGTTTCAGAGGGACACATAACGTCCTGACTTTC CASSFRGTHNVLTF
. TRBJ2-7 TRBV27 many TGTGCCAGCAGTTTGGGACGGGGCGGAAACTACGAGCAGTACTTC CASSLGRGGNYEQYF
TRBD1 TRBJ1-1 TRBV5-1 many TGCGCCAGCAGCCCCATGGACAGGGGGCCCACTGAAGCTTTCTTT CASSPMDRGPTEAFF
TRBD1 TRBJ1-3 TRBV9 many TGTGCCAGCAGGAAGGGACAGGGGACTGGAAACACCATATATTTT CASRKGQGTGNTIYF
. TRBJ2-3 TRBV6-6 few TGTGCCAGCAGCCCTGTGGGGGGGCCGCACACAGATACGCAGTATTTT CASSPVGGPHTDTQYF
. TRBJ2-6 TRBV12-3/TRBV12-4 many TGTGCCAGCAGTCTCGACTCGGACTCTGGGGCCAACGTCCTGACTTTC CASSLDSDSGANVLTF
. TRBJ2-3 TRBV9 many TGTGCCAGCAGCTTGGGACAAACTAGCACAGATACGCAGTATTTT CASSLGQTSTDTQYF
. TRBJ1-2 TRBV29-1 many TGCAGCGTTTTTGAAGGCGGGGTCGGTGGCTACACCTTC CSVFEGGVGGYTF
. TRBJ2-5 TRBV5-1 many TGCGCCAGCAGCCCCTATCCCGGGACCGCATATCAAGAGACCCAGTACTTC CASSPYPGTAYQETQYF
TRBD1 TRBJ2-7 TRBV12-3/TRBV12-4 many TGTGCCAGCAGTTTAGGGGACAGGGAACCCTACGAGCAGTACTTC CASSLGDREPYEQYF
. TRBJ2-1 TRBV20-1 many TGCAGTGCTAGGGAGAACTACAATGAGCAGTTCTTC CSARENYNEQFF
TRBD1 TRBJ1-1 TRBV6-6 many TGTGCCAGCAGACTCATCGCGACAGGGGTGAATGAAGCTTTCTTT CASRLIATGVNEAFF
TRBD2 TRBJ2-1 TRBV5-5 many TGTGCCAGCAGCTTGGCCTTACTAGCGGGGGCCTACAATGAGCAGTTCTTC CASSLALLAGAYNEQFF
. TRBJ1-4 TRBV5-4 many TGTGCCAGCAGCCAGGGGAGTCGTAATGAAAAACTGTTTTTT CASSQGSRNEKLFF
. TRBJ2-7 TRBV12-3/TRBV12-4 many TGTGCCAGCAGTTTTTTCTCGCGGACCTCCTACGAGCAGTACTTC CASSFFSRTSYEQYF
. TRBJ2-1 TRBV12-3/TRBV12-4 many TGTGCCAGCAAACAAAGATGGGCAAGCCTCGACAATGAGCAGTTCTTC CASKQRWASLDNEQFF
. TRBJ1-6 TRBV18 many TGTGCCAGCTCACCACTGGAAAATTCACCCCTCCACTTT CASSPLENSPLHF
. TRBJ2-1 TRBV20-1 many TGCAGTGCTAGAGGTCACGGGGCCAGCTCCTACAATGAGCAGTTCTTC CSARGHGASSYNEQFF
TRBD2 TRBJ2-1 TRBV4-1 many TGCGCCAGCAGCCCCACGGGACTAGCGGGGGGGCACAATGAGCAGTTCTTC CASSPTGLAGGHNEQFF
. TRBJ2-1 TRBV7-9 many TGTGCCAGCAGCTCAATGACAGTGAGCTACAATGAGCAGTTCTTC CASSSMTVSYNEQFF
. TRBJ1-5 TRBV5-5 many TGTGCCAGCAGCTTGGGACCCATAAACGGGGGTCAGCCCCAGCATTTT CASSLGPINGGQPQHF
. TRBJ1-2 TRBV7-2 many TGTGCCAGCAGCTCTCTCCTGTTCTCAGGCTACACCTTC CASSSLLFSGYTF
. TRBJ2-5 TRBV5-1 many TGCGCCAGCAGCCCCGGGACGCTCCAAGAGACCCAGTACTTC CASSPGTLQETQYF
TRBD2 TRBJ2-1 TRBV28 few TGTGCCAGCAGCCGACGAAAGCGGGGGGGAAAACCTAATGAGCAGTTCTTC CASSRRKRGGKPNEQFF
. TRBJ2-5 TRBV20-1 many TGCAGTGCTAGGGACATACACCCCCAGTACTTC CSARDIHPQYF
. TRBJ2-1 TRBV5-6 many TGTGCCAGCAGCTTAACCGGGCCCTCGCAGTTCTTC CASSLTGPSQFF
TRBD2 TRBJ2-3 TRBV2 many TGTGCCAGCGGAAGCGGGGGGTCTGATACGCAGTATTTT CASGSGGSDTQYF